The following is a T cell receptor beta chain sequence with its context. What it recognizes is unknown. This entry is derived from a study of T-cell memory formation after mild COVID-19. The CDR3 spans 14 residues. The V gene's germline CDR1 is DFQATT and CDR2 SNEGSKA (reference sequence). V was cut by 6 bases and J by 7 bases, with 20 bases left in between. One entry per CDR3 protein, called by TCRdb with MiXCR from the 5' RACE reads. This sample carries under 350,000 distinct CDR3 sequences, under 20% of them seen once, and the ten largest clones take 20% to 25%. General study points: Nothing showed for sure that second-wave clones peaking on day 37 were SARS-CoV-2 specific.

Sequencing was done on a sample of PBMCs or a T cell subset sorted from them (not recorded which). The sequence derives from a man aged 18 to 30 who had mild COVID-19 (a few samples of this study predate the infection). Cell type and time point are not known. This sequence joins TRBV20-1 and TRBJ2-3; D may correspond to TRBD1 or TRBD2 (5 bases each). The CDR3 DNA reads TGCAGTGCCCACAGGTCAGCGGACTCATATACGCAGTATTTT. This sequence encodes CSAHRSADSYTQYF.